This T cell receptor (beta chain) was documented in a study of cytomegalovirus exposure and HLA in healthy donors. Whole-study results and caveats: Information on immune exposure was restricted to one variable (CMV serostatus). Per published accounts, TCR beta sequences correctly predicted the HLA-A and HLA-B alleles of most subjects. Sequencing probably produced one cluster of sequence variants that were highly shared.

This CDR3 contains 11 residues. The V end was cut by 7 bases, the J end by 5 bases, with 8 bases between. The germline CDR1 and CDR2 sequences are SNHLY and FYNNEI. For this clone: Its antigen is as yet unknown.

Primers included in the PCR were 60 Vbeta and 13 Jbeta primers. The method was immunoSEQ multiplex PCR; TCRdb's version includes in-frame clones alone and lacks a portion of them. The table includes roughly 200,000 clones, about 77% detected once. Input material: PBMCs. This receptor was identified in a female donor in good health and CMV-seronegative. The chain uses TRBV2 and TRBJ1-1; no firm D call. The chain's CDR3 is CASIQETEAFF. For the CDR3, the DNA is TGTGCCAGCATACAAGAAACTGAAGCTTTCTTT.